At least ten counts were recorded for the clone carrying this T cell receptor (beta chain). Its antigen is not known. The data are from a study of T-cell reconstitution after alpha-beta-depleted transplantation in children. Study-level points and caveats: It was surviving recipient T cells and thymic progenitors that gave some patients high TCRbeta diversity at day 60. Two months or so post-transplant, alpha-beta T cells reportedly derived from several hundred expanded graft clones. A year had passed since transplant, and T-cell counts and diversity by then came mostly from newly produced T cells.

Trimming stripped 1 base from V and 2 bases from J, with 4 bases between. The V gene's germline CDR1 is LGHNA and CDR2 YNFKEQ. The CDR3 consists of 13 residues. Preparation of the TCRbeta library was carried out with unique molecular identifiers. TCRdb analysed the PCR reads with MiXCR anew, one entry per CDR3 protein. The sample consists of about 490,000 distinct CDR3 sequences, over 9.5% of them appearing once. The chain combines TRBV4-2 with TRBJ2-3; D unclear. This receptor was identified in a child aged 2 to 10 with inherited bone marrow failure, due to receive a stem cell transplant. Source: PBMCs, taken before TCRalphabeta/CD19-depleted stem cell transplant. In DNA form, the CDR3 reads TGTGCCAGCAGCCAAGTGGCCACAGATACGCAGTATTTT. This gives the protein CASSQVATDTQYF.